These 25 T cell receptor beta chains share one sample of origin, sequenced in a study of blood T cell repertoires in COVID-19. Sequencing used immunoSEQ multiplex PCR; TCRdb keeps in-frame clones, though not all of them. This sample has some 320,000 clones, with about 90% found just once. Sequencing was performed on peripheral blood. These receptor sequences come from a woman aged 25 to 39 with COVID-19, enrolled during active disease.

This chain connects TRBV19 to TRBJ1-2, with a possible D match to TRBD1 (6 bases). The CDR3 has 12 amino acids. V was shortened by 3 bases and J by 7 bases, with 9 bases between the two germline ends. In germline, CDR1 is LNHDA, CDR2 SQIVND (reference sequence). The CDR3: CASSMGTRGYTF. The CDR3 DNA sequence: TGTGCCAGTAGTATGGGGACACGTGGCTACACCTTC. Looking up the rest from reference TRBV19 and TRBJ1-2 gives the full variable domain: DGGITQSPKYLFRKEGQNVTLSCEQNLNHDAMYWYRQDPGQGLRLIYYSQIVNDFQKGDIAEGYSVSREKKESFPLTVTSAQKNPTAFYLCASSMGTRGYTFGSGTRLTVV.

J is TRBJ2-5 and V is TRBV5-1; 10 positions match TRBD1. Germline-derived CDR1 and CDR2 are SGHRS and YFSETQ. Losses at the gene ends were 1 base for V and 5 bases for J; bases not matched to a gene: 5. The CDR3 is made up of 15 amino acids. The CDR3 nucleotides read TGCGCCAGCAGCTTGTACCCGGGACAGGGGGAGACCCAGTACTTC. Amino acid sequence: CASSLYPGQGETQYF. The whole variable domain, filled in from reference TRBV5-1 and TRBJ2-5, reads KAGVTQTPRYLIKTRGQQVTLSCSPISGHRSVSWYQQTPGQGLQFLFEYFSETQRNKGNFPGRFSGRQFSNSRSEMNVSTLELGDSALYLCASSLYPGQGETQYFGPGTRLLVL.

This sequence joins TRBV5-8 and TRBJ2-4; 10 bases fit TRBD1. Germline V CDR1 and CDR2: SGHTS, YDEGEE. Trimming removed 4 bases from V and 3 bases from J; junction bases left unmatched: 13. The CDR3 covers 18 residues. CDR3 amino acids: CASSAGQGRFLGKNIQYF. CDR3 sequence (DNA): TGTGCCAGCAGCGCGGGACAGGGGCGGTTTTTAGGCAAAAACATTCAGTACTTC.

The chain combines TRBV5-1 with TRBJ2-7; D gene unclear. Trimming took off 0 bases at V and 2 bases at J, with 6 bases between the two ends. Germline V lookup: CDR1 SGHRS, CDR2 YFSETQ. The CDR3 covers 13 residues. The DNA for the CDR3 is TGCGCCAGCAGCTTGGAAATTACCTACGAGCAGTACTTC. Its translation: CASSLEITYEQYF.

The chain joins TRBV5-1 to TRBJ2-7; 10 nucleotides agree with TRBD2. With V trimmed by 3 bases and J by 3 bases, 3 bases remained unmatched. The CDR3 is 14 residues long. Looked up from germline, CDR1 is SGHRS and CDR2 is YFSETQ. In DNA form, the CDR3 reads TGCGCCAGCAGCTCAGGACTAGCGGTCTACGAGCAGTACTTC. It yields the protein CASSSGLAVYEQYF.

This clone was detected only once. CDR3 in amino acids: CASSHSGGLSTDTQYF. The CDR3 nucleotides are TGTGCCAGCAGCCATAGCGGGGGCCTTAGCACAGATACGCAGTATTTT. The chain couples TRBV2 to TRBJ2-3; 9 bases agree with TRBD2. The V gene's germline CDR1 is SNHLY and CDR2 FYNNEI. CDR3 size: 16 residues. Trimming at V came to 6 bases and at J to 0 bases, leaving 7 bases not matched to a gene.

This rearrangement joins TRBV3-1 (or the pseudogene TRBV3-2) to TRBJ2-3; TRBD1 matches 7 bases. Germline assignment: CDR1 LGHDT and CDR2 YNNKEL (reference sequence). There are 14 residues in the CDR3. The J segment lost 3 bases and the V segment lost 2 bases, leaving 2 bases of the junction unmatched. The CDR3 loop is CASSQYRGTDTQYF. DNA of the CDR3: TGTGCCAGCAGCCAATACAGGGGAACAGATACGCAGTATTTT.

The chain is built from TRBV28 and TRBJ1-5, with no clear D. There are 12 residues in the CDR3. With 5 bases removed from V and 6 bases from J, the gap between germline ends came to 8 bases. The V gene's germline CDR1 is MDHEN and CDR2 SYDVKM. CDR3 nucleotide sequence: TGTGCCAGCAGTCCCTTAATTCAGCCCCAGCATTTT. This codes for CASSPLIQPQHF. The full variable domain, completed using reference TRBV28 and TRBJ1-5, is DVKVTQSSRYLVKRTGEKVFLECVQDMDHENMFWYRQDPGLGLRLIYFSYDVKMKEKGDIPEGYSVSREKKERFSLILESASTNQTSMYLCASSPLIQPQHFGDGTRLSIL.

V gene TRBV18 combines with J gene TRBJ1-6; 7 nucleotides agree with TRBD1. The germline V gene encodes CDR1 KGHSH and CDR2 LQKENI. This CDR3 has 14 amino acids. V was pared by 3 bases and J by 10 bases, with 6 bases of the junction left unmatched. The CDR3 coding sequence is TGTGCCAGCTCACCCGACAGGGTTGCGTCACCCCTCCACTTT. Its protein product is CASSPDRVASPLHF.

The table lists this clone with a few counts. V and J are TRBV7-9 and TRBJ1-5; TRBD1 is a possible D gene (5 bases). The ends were cut back, 0 bases at V and 6 bases at J, with 15 bases in the middle. Germline V lookup: CDR1 SEHNR, CDR2 FQNEAQ (reference sequence). The CDR3 runs to 16 residues. The CDR3 reads CASSLATPGMGQPQHF. DNA of the CDR3: TGTGCCAGCAGCTTAGCGACCCCAGGGATGGGTCAGCCCCAGCATTTT.

The chain has TRBV6-5 and TRBJ1-5; a weak D match, TRBD1 (6 bases). This CDR3 spans 13 amino acids. V was shortened by 0 bases and J by 10 bases, with 10 bases between the two germline ends. Germline V gives CDR1 MNHEY, CDR2 SVGAGI. The CDR3 nucleotides are TGTGCCAGCAGTTACTCGCGGGGGGGCCCCCAGCATTTT. Protein sequence: CASSYSRGGPQHF.

This chain links TRBV6-5 with TRBJ2-3, with 13 bases aligning to TRBD2. CDR1 and CDR2 from the germline V gene are MNHEY and SVGAGI. This CDR3 is built from 15 residues. V lost 5 bases to trimming and J lost 10 bases; unmatched junction nucleotides: 9. In DNA, the CDR3 is TGTGCCAGCAGTCCCGGGACTAGCGGGGACCCGTCGCAGTATTTT. Translated, it gives CASSPGTSGDPSQYF.

The V and J genes are TRBV20-1 and TRBJ2-3, with 16 bases that match TRBD2. Germline lookup yields CDR1 DFQATT and CDR2 SNEGSKA (reference sequence). V shed 3 bases, J shed 6 bases, and the junction held 6 bases outside the gene matches. The CDR3 covers 16 residues. The CDR3 DNA sequence: TGCAGTGCTAGTGAGGGGACTAGCGGGGGGGAGGATACGCAGTATTTT. Translated, it gives CSASEGTSGGEDTQYF.

The V and J genes are TRBV6-1 and TRBJ1-2; 8 bases match TRBD1. The CDR3 contains 15 residues. Germline lookup yields CDR1 MNHNS and CDR2 SASEGT. Trimming at V came to 2 bases and at J to 0 bases, leaving 2 bases not matched to a gene. The CDR3 here is CASSEPGGANYGYTF. For the CDR3, the DNA is TGTGCCAGCAGTGAACCAGGGGGCGCTAACTATGGCTACACCTTC.

V and J are TRBV29-1 and TRBJ1-2; the match to TRBD1 covers 7 bases. This CDR3 contains 13 residues. V was pared by 4 bases and J by 0 bases, with 2 bases of the junction left unmatched. In germline, CDR1 is SQVTM, CDR2 ANQGSEA. Written as DNA, the CDR3 is TGCAGCGTTGGGGACAGCCCTAACTATGGCTACACCTTC. Its translation: CSVGDSPNYGYTF.

This chain joins TRBV6-1 and TRBJ1-5; TRBD1 agrees at 10 bases. Per germline, CDR1 MNHNS and CDR2 SASEGT. The CDR3 runs to 16 residues. Trimming cost V 8 bases and J 5 bases; bases outside gene matches: 12. The CDR3 sequence is CASRGRGTGDHQPQHF. In DNA, the CDR3 is TGTGCCAGCCGTGGGCGGGGGACAGGGGATCATCAGCCCCAGCATTTT.

V and J are TRBV24-1 and TRBJ1-1; 7 bases fit TRBD1. CDR1 is KGHDR and CDR2 is SFDVKD in the germline V gene. V was clipped by 9 bases and J by 11 bases; unmatched bases: 8. This CDR3 comprises 11 residues. The CDR3 region has the DNA TGTGCCACCCCAGACAGGGCCATTGCTTTCTTT. Protein sequence: CATPDRAIAFF.

The chain carries TRBV10-3 and TRBJ2-3; D gene ambiguous. Per the germline V gene, CDR1 is ENHRY and CDR2 is SYGVKD. The CDR3 length is 12 residues. V was cut by 2 bases and J by 2 bases, with 2 bases left in between. CDR3 coding DNA: TGTGCCATCAGTGAGCTCACAGATACGCAGTATTTT. Amino acid sequence: CAISELTDTQYF.

The J gene is TRBJ1-1, the V gene TRBV10-2; TRBD1 aligns across 8 bases. The CDR3 is 14 amino acids. The germline gives CDR1 WSHSY, CDR2 SAAADI. V dropped 5 bases and J dropped 1; count of bases not matched to a gene: 3. This CDR3 reads CASSPGQGNTEAFF. CDR3 DNA: TGCGCCAGCAGTCCAGGACAGGGGAACACTGAAGCTTTCTTT.

The rearrangement links TRBV14 to TRBJ1-2, with 9 bases that match TRBD1. CDR3 size: 16 residues. Germline lookup yields CDR1 SGHDN and CDR2 FVKESK. The junction had 11 bases not matched to a gene; V was cut back by 2 bases and J by 7 bases. This CDR3 reads CASSQRGQGTLFGYTF. The CDR3 DNA follows: TGTGCCAGCAGCCAAAGAGGACAGGGGACGCTGTTTGGCTACACCTTC. The full variable domain, completed using reference TRBV14 and TRBJ1-2, is EAGVTQFPSHSVIEKGQTVTLRCDPISGHDNLYWYRRVMGKEIKFLLHFVKESKQDESGMPNNRFLAERTGGTYSTLKVQPAELEDSGVYFCASSQRGQGTLFGYTFGSGTRLTVV.

V and J are TRBV6-5 and TRBJ2-7; 9 nucleotides match TRBD2. The CDR3 is made up of 12 amino acids. V dropped 7 bases and J dropped 9; count of bases not matched to a gene: 7. CDR1 MNHEY and CDR2 SVGAGI come from the germline V gene. The CDR3 region is CASTVGTSTQYF. CDR3 nucleotides: TGTGCCAGCACGGTTGGGACTAGCACGCAGTACTTC.

This clone was found a few times. The CDR3, as DNA: TGTGCTAGTGGGCCACAACAGGGGCTGAATGAAAAACTGTTTTTT. This translates into CASGPQQGLNEKLFF. The chain combines TRBV12-5 with TRBJ1-4, with 7 bases fitting TRBD1. V shed 6 bases, J shed 5 bases, and the junction held 9 bases outside the gene matches. Germline V lookup: CDR1 LGHNT, CDR2 FRNRAP. CDR3 length: 15 residues.

The chain recombines TRBV5-1 with TRBJ1-2, with a possible D match to TRBD1 (6 bases). Germline loops: CDR1 SGHRS, CDR2 YFSETQ. The CDR3 loop spans 17 amino acids. V shed 4 bases and J shed 0 bases, with 19 bases lying between them. The CDR3 region is CASSARGGSLANYGYTF. The CDR3 DNA is TGCGCCAGCAGCGCAAGGGGGGGCAGTCTCGCTAACTATGGCTACACCTTC.

The chain links TRBV27 to TRBJ1-3, with no clear D. Germline V gene lookup returns CDR1 MNHEY and CDR2 SMNVEV (reference sequence). Trimming shortened V by 0 bases and J by 11 bases, and 17 bases separated the two germline ends. This CDR3 has 15 residues. CDR3 DNA: TGTGCCAGCAGTTTATCCGTAGACCCCAGTAGCGCCATATATTTT. This codes for CASSLSVDPSSAIYF.

The rearrangement links TRBV21-1 to TRBJ2-7; the table's D call, TRBD2, has no DNA check behind it. TRBV21-1 is a listed pseudogene. This CDR3 has 17 residues. This chain's CDR3 is CASTPKDSGGYSYEQYF. CDR3 sequence (DNA): TGTGCCAGCACCCCAAAGGATAGCGGGGGTTACTCCTACGAGCAGTACTTC.